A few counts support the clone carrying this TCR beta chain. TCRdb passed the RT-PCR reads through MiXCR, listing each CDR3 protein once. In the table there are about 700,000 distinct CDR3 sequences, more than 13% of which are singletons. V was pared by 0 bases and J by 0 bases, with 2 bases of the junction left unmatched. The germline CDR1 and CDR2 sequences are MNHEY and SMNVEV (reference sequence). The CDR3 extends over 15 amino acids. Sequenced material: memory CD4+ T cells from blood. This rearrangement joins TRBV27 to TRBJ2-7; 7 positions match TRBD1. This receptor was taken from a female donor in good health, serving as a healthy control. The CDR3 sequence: CASSLSRQGSYEQYF. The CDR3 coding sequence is TGTGCCAGCAGTTTATCTCGACAGGGCTCCTACGAGCAGTACTTC.